This is a list of T cell receptor beta chains from one sample in a study of blood T cells in healthy people across ages. MiXCR was run by TCRdb on the 5' RACE reads, yielding one entry per CDR3 protein. The sample lists hundreds of thousands of distinct CDR3 sequences, 40% to 60% occurring once. The sequenced sample was blood. Receptor source: a man between 25 and 39 years old in good health. CDR3s include the opening cysteine and the closing phenylalanine or tryptophan. A D gene is named only where the DNA matches it firmly. Some rows have no size entry. The others give once, few or many, or a class for an expanded clone.

TRBJ2-3 TRBD1 TRBV7-9 - TGTGCCAGCAGCCCGATTCCGGGACAGGGGGCTCGAGATACGCAGTATTTT CASSPIPGQGARDTQYF
TRBJ1-2 - TRBV20-1 - TGCAGTGCTAGTCAGGGGAACGGCTACACCTTC CSASQGNGYTF
TRBJ2-2 TRBD1 TRBV4-1 - TGCGCCAGCAGCCACCAGACAGGGGCCGGGGAGCTGTTTTTT CASSHQTGAGELFF
TRBJ1-4 - TRBV12-3/TRBV12-4 few TGTGCCAGCAGTTTTACAGGTCAAAATGAAAAACTGTTTTTT CASSFTGQNEKLFF
TRBJ2-3 - TRBV4-1 few TGCGCCAGCAGCCAAGCTCAGGATTTGAGCACAGATACGCAGTATTTT CASSQAQDLSTDTQYF
TRBJ1-2 - TRBV4-3 - TGCGCCAGCAGCCGGGACCCCGGTGGGGTTGGCTACACCTTC CASSRDPGGVGYTF
TRBJ1-6 TRBD1 TRBV3-1 - TGTGCCGCCCATGGGGAGGGACGACAGGGCTCCTATAATTCACCCCTCCACTTT CAAHGEGRQGSYNSPLHF
TRBJ2-5 - TRBV29-1 many TGCAGCGCATCCCGCCTGTCCTTAAGGGAGACCCAGTACTTC CSASRLSLRETQYF
TRBJ2-6 - TRBV5-1 many TGCGCCAGCAGCTTGTTGGCGTCTTCGGACTCCTACGGGGCCAACGTCCTGACTTTC CASSLLASSDSYGANVLTF
TRBJ2-7 - TRBV29-1 few TGCAGCGCCCAAAGTAGTGAGTACGAGCAGTACTTC CSAQSSEYEQYF
TRBJ1-1 - TRBV7-9 - TGTGCCAGCAGATCCGGAAGCGTAGTTGAAGCTTTCTTT CASRSGSVVEAFF
TRBJ2-3 - TRBV10-3 - TGTGTCATCAGCCGCGACCTTTTCGGACAGCTGAGCACAGATACGCAGTATTTT CVISRDLFGQLSTDTQYF
TRBJ1-2 - TRBV27 - TGTGCCAGCAGTCCCAAGGGAGATTATGGCTACACCTTC CASSPKGDYGYTF
TRBJ2-7 - TRBV4-3 - TGCGCCAGCAGCCAAAACAACGGATACGAGCAGTACTTC CASSQNNGYEQYF
TRBJ2-1 - TRBV27 - TGTGCCAGCGGTGGCGGGACCCTCGGGCCGGGTGAGCAGTTCTTC CASGGGTLGPGEQFF
TRBJ2-5 - TRBV6-5 once TGTGCCACTCAAAACAGGGTAGCGGAGACCCAGTACTTC CATQNRVAETQYF
TRBJ2-7 - TRBV12-3/TRBV12-4 - TGTGCCAGCAGTCCCCCTTCGGGGGTGAGGGAGCAGTACTTC CASSPPSGVREQYF
TRBJ2-7 - TRBV2 - TGTGCCAGCAGTGAAGATCGAGAGCAGTACTTC CASSEDREQYF
TRBJ1-5 - TRBV5-5 few TGTGCCAGCAGTCGGGGTGAGGGGAATAGCAATCAGCCCCAGCATTTT CASSRGEGNSNQPQHF
TRBJ2-5 TRBD2 TRBV7-8 - TGTGCCAGCAGCCAATATCCGTCTCTAGCGGGGGGACAGTACTTC CASSQYPSLAGGQYF
TRBJ1-1 - TRBV30 once TGTGCCTGGAGTGCGGGATGGAGCACTGAAGCTTTCTTT CAWSAGWSTEAFF
TRBJ2-1 TRBD2 TRBV6-1 - TGTGCCAGCAGTGCCAGCTTAGCGGGGGAGGCCTACAATGAGCAGTTCTTC CASSASLAGEAYNEQFF
TRBJ1-2 - TRBV10-3 - TGTGCCATCTCCGCGACGGGGGCAGGGAGCGGCTACACCTTC CAISATGAGSGYTF
TRBJ2-1 TRBD1 TRBV7-8 - TGTGCCAGCAGCTTATCCCCTTCCTGGGGACAGACCAATGAGCAGTTCTTC CASSLSPSWGQTNEQFF
TRBJ2-1 - TRBV7-2 few TGTGCCAGCGGAGAGGGGCCAAACAATGAGCAGTTCTTC CASGEGPNNEQFF
TRBJ1-2 - TRBV4-2 - TGTGCCAGCAGCCCCTCCACCGGCAGCTACACCTTC CASSPSTGSYTF
TRBJ1-1 - TRBV29-1 - TGCAGCGTTGAAGTGATCGACAGGACACCGTATGAAGCTTTCTTT CSVEVIDRTPYEAFF
TRBJ2-3 TRBD1 TRBV4-1 - TGCGCCAGCAGCCAAGAACGACAGGGCATCGGTACGCAGTATTTT CASSQERQGIGTQYF
TRBJ1-6 - TRBV7-2 - TGTGCCAGCAGCTTAGGCTGGAATTCACCCCTCCACTTT CASSLGWNSPLHF
TRBJ1-2 TRBD1 TRBV15 - TGTGCCACCGGCAGCGACAGGGAACATGGCTACACCTTC CATGSDREHGYTF
TRBJ2-7 - TRBV6-5 - TGTGCCAGCAGTCCAGGCCGCCACGAGCAGTACTTC CASSPGRHEQYF
TRBJ2-1 - TRBV20-1 - TGTAGTGCTAGACCGGTTCATGAGCAGTTCTTC CSARPVHEQFF
TRBJ2-5 TRBD1 TRBV28 - TGTGCCAGCAACCCGGGACAGGGGTTCGAGACCCAGTACTTC CASNPGQGFETQYF